This T cell receptor beta chain was obtained from a study of T-cell reconstitution after alpha-beta-depleted transplantation in children. Trimming removed 5 bases at V and 2 bases at J, with 12 bases between. CDR3 length equals 14 residues. Germline V CDR1 and CDR2: MNHEY, SVGEGT. Only a few counts were recorded for this clonotype. The antigen is unknown. Study findings and constraints: Diversity of TCRbeta at day 60 was high in some patients, arising from surviving recipient T cells and thymic progenitors. Reportedly, only several hundred clones from non-depleted graft cells drove alpha-beta T-cell counts at about two months.

TCRbeta library construction was performed incorporating unique molecular identifiers. One entry per CDR3 protein, called by TCRdb with MiXCR from the PCR reads. The sample records about 130,000 distinct CDR3 sequences, roughly 10% being singletons. The TCR originated in a girl less than two years old who had a stem cell transplant for combined immunodeficiency, so the T cells may come from the graft donor. The chain joins TRBV6-2 or TRBV6-3 to TRBJ2-5, with D hard to call. Source: PBMCs, mostly from graft donor cells, taken 180 days after TCRalphabeta/CD19-depleted stem cell transplant. CDR3 region: CASSRRRRQETQYF. CDR3 sequence (DNA): TGTGCCAGCAGTCGCCGACGGAGACAAGAGACCCAGTACTTC.